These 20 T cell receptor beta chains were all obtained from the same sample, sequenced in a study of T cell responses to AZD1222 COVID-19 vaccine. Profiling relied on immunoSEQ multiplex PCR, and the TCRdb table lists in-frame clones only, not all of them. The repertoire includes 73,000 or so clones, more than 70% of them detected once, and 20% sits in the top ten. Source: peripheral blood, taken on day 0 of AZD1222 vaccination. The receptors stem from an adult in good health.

CDR3 nucleotides: TGCGCCAGCAGTGATTTGAAGCCCCAGCATTTT. Translation: CASSDLKPQHF. The rearrangement uses TRBV10-1 and TRBJ1-5; no definite D call. With 3 bases removed from V and 8 bases from J, the gap between germline ends came to 5 bases. The CDR3 length is 11 residues. Germline V gene lookup returns CDR1 WNHNN and CDR2 SYGVQD (reference sequence).

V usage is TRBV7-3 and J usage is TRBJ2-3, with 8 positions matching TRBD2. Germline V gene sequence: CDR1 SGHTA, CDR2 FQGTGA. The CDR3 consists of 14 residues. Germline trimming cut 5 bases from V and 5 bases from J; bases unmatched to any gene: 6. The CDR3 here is CASSKTGGIDTQYF. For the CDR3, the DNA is TGTGCCAGCAGCAAAACGGGAGGGATAGATACGCAGTATTTT.

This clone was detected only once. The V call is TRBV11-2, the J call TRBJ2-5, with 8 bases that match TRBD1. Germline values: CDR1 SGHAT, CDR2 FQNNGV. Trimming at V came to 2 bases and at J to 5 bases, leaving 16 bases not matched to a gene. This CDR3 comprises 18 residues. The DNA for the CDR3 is TGTGCCAGCAGCTTAAGCGGACAGGGCATGGTAAGGTCGGAGACCCAGTACTTC. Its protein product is CASSLSGQGMVRSETQYF.

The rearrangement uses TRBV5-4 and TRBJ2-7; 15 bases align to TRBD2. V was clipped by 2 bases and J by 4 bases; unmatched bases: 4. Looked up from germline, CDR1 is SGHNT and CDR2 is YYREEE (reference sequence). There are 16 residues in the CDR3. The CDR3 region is CASSFGLAGGMYEQYF. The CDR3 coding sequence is TGTGCCAGCAGCTTCGGACTAGCGGGGGGGATGTACGAGCAGTACTTC.

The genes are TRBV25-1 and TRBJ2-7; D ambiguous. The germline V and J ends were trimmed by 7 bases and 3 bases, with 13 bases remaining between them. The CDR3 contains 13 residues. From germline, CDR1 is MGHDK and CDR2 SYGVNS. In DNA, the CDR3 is TGTGCCAGCACCCTGGGCGGAGACTACGAGCAGTACTTC. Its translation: CASTLGGDYEQYF.

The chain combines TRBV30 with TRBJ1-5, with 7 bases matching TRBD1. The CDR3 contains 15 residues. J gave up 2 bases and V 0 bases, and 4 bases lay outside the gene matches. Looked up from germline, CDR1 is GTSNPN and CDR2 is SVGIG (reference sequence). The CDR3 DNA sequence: TGTGCCTGGAGTGTAGGGGGCGCTGGCAATCAGCCCCAGCATTTT. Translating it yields CAWSVGGAGNQPQHF.

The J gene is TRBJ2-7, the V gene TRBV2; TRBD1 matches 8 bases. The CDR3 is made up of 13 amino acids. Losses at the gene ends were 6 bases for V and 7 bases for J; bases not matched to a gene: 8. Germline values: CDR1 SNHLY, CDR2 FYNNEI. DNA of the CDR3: TGTGCCAGCAGGGTGGACAGGGAAGGGGAGCAGTACTTC. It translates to CASRVDREGEQYF.

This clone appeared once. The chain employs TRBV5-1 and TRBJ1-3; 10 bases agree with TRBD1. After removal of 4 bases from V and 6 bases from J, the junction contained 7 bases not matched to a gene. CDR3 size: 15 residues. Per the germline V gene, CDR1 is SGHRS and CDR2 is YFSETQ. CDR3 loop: CASSPQTGGLNTIYF. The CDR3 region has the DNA TGCGCCAGCAGCCCCCAGACAGGGGGCCTAAACACCATATATTTT.

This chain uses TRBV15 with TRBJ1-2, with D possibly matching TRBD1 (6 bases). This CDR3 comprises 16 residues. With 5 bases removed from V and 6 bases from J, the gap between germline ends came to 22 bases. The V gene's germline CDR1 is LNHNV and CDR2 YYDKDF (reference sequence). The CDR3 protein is CATSHINPRDNHGYTF. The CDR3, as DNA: TGTGCCACCAGCCATATAAACCCCCGGGACAACCATGGCTACACCTTC.

For the CDR3, the DNA is TGTGCCAGCAGCTTAGGAGCGGGTAATTCACCCCTCCACTTT. Residues: CASSLGAGNSPLHF. This chain uses TRBV7-8 with TRBJ1-6; no reliable D call. This CDR3 is 14 amino acids long. Per germline, CDR1 SGHVS and CDR2 FQNEAQ. Trimming stripped 1 base from V and 6 bases from J, with 7 bases between.

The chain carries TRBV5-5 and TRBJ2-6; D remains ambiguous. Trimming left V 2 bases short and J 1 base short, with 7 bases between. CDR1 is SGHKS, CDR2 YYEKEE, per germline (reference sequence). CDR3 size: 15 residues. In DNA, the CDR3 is TGTGCCAGCAGCTTATTCGAATCTGGGGCCAACGTCCTGACTTTC. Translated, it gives CASSLFESGANVLTF.

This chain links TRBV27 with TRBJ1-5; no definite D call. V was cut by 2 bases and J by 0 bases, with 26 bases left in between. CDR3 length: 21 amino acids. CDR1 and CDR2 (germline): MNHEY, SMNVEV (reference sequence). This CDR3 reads CASSLKEYTDQQPISNQPQHF. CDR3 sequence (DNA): TGTGCCAGCAGTTTAAAGGAGTATACGGACCAACAACCAATTAGCAATCAGCCCCAGCATTTT.

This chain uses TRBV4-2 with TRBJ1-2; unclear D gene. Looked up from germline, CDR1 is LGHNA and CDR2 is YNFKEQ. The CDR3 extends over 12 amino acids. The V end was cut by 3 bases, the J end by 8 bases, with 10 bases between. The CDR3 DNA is TGTGCCAGCAGCCACCGCCCCGGAGGCTACACCTTC. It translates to CASSHRPGGYTF.

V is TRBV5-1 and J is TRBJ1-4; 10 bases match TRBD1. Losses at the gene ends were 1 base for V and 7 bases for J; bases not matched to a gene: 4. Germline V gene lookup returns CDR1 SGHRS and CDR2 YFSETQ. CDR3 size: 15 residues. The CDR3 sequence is CASSLSDRGREKLFF. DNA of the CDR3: TGCGCCAGCAGCTTGTCCGACAGGGGGCGTGAAAAACTGTTTTTT.

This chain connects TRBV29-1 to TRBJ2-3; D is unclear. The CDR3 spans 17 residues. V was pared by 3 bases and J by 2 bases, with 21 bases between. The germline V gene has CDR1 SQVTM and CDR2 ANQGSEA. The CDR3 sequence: CSVEHRAPKRHTDTQYF. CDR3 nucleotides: TGCAGCGTTGAGCACCGGGCCCCAAAACGACACACAGATACGCAGTATTTT.

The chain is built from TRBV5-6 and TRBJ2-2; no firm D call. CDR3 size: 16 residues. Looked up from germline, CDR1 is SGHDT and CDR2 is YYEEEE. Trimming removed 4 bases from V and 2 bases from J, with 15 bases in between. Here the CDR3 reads CASSTGYNLNTGELFF. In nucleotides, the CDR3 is TGTGCCAGCAGCACGGGCTACAACCTCAACACCGGGGAGCTGTTTTTT.

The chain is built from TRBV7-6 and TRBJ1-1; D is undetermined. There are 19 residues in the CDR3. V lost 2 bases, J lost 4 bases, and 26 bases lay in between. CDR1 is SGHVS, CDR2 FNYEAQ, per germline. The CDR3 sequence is CASSLQSPPGSGTSTEAFF. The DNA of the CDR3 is TGTGCCAGCAGCTTACAAAGTCCTCCGGGCAGCGGTACGAGCACTGAAGCTTTCTTT.

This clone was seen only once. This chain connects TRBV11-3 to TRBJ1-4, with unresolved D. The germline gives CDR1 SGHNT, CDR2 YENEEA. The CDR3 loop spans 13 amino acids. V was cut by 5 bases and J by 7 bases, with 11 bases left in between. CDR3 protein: CASSNGPSEKLFF. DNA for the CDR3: TGTGCCAGCAGCAACGGACCGAGTGAAAAACTGTTTTTT.

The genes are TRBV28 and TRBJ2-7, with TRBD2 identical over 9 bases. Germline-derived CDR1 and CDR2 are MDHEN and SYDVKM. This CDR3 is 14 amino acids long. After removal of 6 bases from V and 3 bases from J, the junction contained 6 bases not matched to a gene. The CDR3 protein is CASSQATSGYEQYF. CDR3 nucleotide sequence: TGTGCCAGCAGCCAAGCGACTAGCGGCTACGAGCAGTACTTC.

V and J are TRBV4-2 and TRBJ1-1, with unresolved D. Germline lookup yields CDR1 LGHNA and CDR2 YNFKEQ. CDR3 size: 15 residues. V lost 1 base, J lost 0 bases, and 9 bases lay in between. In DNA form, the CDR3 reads TGTGCCAGCAGCCAAGTTGGGAGCCTGAACACTGAAGCTTTCTTT. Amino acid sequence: CASSQVGSLNTEAFF.